This T cell receptor (beta chain) was obtained from a study of T cells after yellow fever vaccination (dated by TCRdb to between 2019 and 2020). For the wider study: The SMART-Seq v4 Ultra Low Input RNA kit was used to prepare libraries from fractions with low cell numbers. To follow T-cell clones before and after both primary and booster YFV17D yellow fever vaccination, bulk TCR alpha and beta repertoires underwent longitudinal sequencing. Two healthy male donors, one aged 18 to 30 and one aged 30 to 39 years, were included in the cohort. Blood was drawn at multiple timepoints before and after primary and secondary immunization, with bulk PBMC replicates and cell subsets isolated. Study-level results and caveats: Compared with the primary T-cell response, the secondary T-cell response was weaker but faster, peaking on day 5 rather than day 15. A small fraction of clonotypes showed up in both the CD4 and CD8 compartments, probably as a result of convergent recombination. FACS-sorted repertoires could contain abundant contaminating clonotypes from the bulk population, so computational filtering was required. After the booster, most clones that had expanded after primary vaccination were detected again (almost 97% of CD4 and 70% to 90% of CD8), suggesting broad maintenance of memory. Because only two donors were included in the study, the extent to which the findings can be generalized is limited.

This clonotype was counted ten times or more. The antigen it recognizes is unknown. No base-level quality is on record; no much larger clone is a single base apart. TCR cDNA was made using 5'RACE template switching, a step that added a universal primer site and unique molecular identifiers. cDNA synthesis was primed from both the TCR alpha and TCR beta constant segments. Libraries were amplified in two PCR steps, with sample barcodes and sequencing adapters added in the second step. Libraries were sequenced on Illumina HiSeq 2500 (2x100 bp) or NovaSeq (2x150 bp). Turning to the authors' computational methods: MIGEC was used to demultiplex reads and collapse the reads into UMI consensus sequences, and MiXCR was used for V(D)J alignment. Using edgeR on replicate PBMC samples, clonotypes were called vaccine-responding if FDR was below 0.01 and the log2 fold change was above 5 up to day 15. Bulk clonotypes were assigned CD4 or CD8 identity according to which sequenced CD4 or CD8 repertoire held them at higher abundance. The raw public reads went through TCRdb reprocessing: fastp at Q25, MiXCR clone calling, in-frame beta chains kept. One record per CDR3 amino acid sequence lists the most common genes and DNA. The V and J calls and clone size come from TCRdb's table, not from the authors' own analysis. The sample profile shows under 300,000 distinct CDR3 sequences; around 7% of them were found once. The leading ten clones occupy approximately 0.85% of the sample.

The CDR3 goes from the cysteine to the phenylalanine over 15 residues. Only the CDR3 region is kept as DNA, spanning 45 bases read in frame from base 1. V is reduced by 2 bases and J by 0 bases, leaving a spacing of 10 bases between them. The germline V gene gives CDR1 as SGHTA and CDR2 as FQGTGA. The sample's treatment or condition label, decoded: live attenuated yellow fever vaccine strain. PBMCs were isolated from peripheral blood using a standard Ficoll-Paque protocol. Dynabeads CD4 and CD8 positive selection kits were used to isolate CD4 and CD8 T-cell fractions. RNA was extracted with TriZol from bulk PBMCs, CD4 and CD8 fractions, and dextramer-positive and dextramer-negative fractions.

The source of this sequence is a man younger than 40 who received the YFV17D yellow fever vaccine. Recombination joined TRBV7-3 with TRBJ1-1, with an unclear D gene assignment. Sequenced material: CD4+ T cells sorted from PBMCs, taken 15 days after the yellow fever booster vaccination. CDR3 reads: CASSLAAGLNTEAFF. The nucleotides are TGTGCCAGCAGCTTAGCGGCTGGGCTGAACACTGAAGCTTTCTTT.